Below, 31 T cell receptor beta chains from the same sample are listed, as sequenced in a study of blood T cell repertoires in COVID-19. Using immunoSEQ multiplex PCR, the repertoire was profiled, and TCRdb retains in-frame clones only, with some absent. This table has more than 85,000 clones, roughly 85% appearing once. Sequenced: peripheral blood. Source of these receptors: a woman aged 55-69 years with acute or convalescent COVID-19.

This sequence joins TRBV15 and TRBJ1-5; D ambiguous. CDR1 and CDR2 (germline): LNHNV, YYDKDF (reference sequence). Trimming pared 7 bases from V and 1 base from J, leaving 14 bases between. This CDR3 region has 15 residues. For the CDR3, the DNA is TGTGCCACCACTACATTTGGAGGGAGCAATCAGCCCCAGCATTTT. It translates to CATTTFGGSNQPQHF.

This clone was counted a single time. This chain uses TRBV18 with TRBJ2-1; D perhaps matches TRBD2 (6 bases). The CDR3 length is 16 residues. Trimming shortened V by 3 bases and J by 6 bases, and 18 bases separated the two germline ends. Germline values: CDR1 KGHSH, CDR2 LQKENI. This chain's CDR3 is CASSPVGGGGINEQFF. In nucleotides, the CDR3 is TGTGCCAGCTCACCCGTTGGGGGAGGAGGGATCAATGAGCAGTTCTTC.

This chain uses TRBV5-1 with TRBJ2-3; maybe TRBD1 (6 bases). V gave up 3 bases and J gave up 0 bases, with 8 bases separating them. The germline V gene has CDR1 SGHRS and CDR2 YFSETQ. The CDR3 is made up of 14 amino acids. CDR3 DNA sequence: TGCGCCAGCAGCTCAGGACAGAGCACAGATACGCAGTATTTT. The encoded protein is CASSSGQSTDTQYF.

CDR3 coding DNA: TGTGCCAGCTCACAATCCACAGGGGGGACTGAAGCTTTCTTT. As protein: CASSQSTGGTEAFF. V usage is TRBV18 and J usage is TRBJ1-1, with 8 bases aligning to TRBD1. The CDR3 consists of 14 residues. J lost 5 bases, V lost 4 bases, and 6 bases had no gene match. The V gene's germline CDR1 is KGHSH and CDR2 LQKENI.

The V gene is TRBV25-1, the J gene TRBJ1-4; a weak D match, TRBD1 (5 bases). V shed 2 bases and J shed 8 bases, with 18 bases lying between them. The CDR3 consists of 16 residues. Germline assignment: CDR1 MGHDK and CDR2 SYGVNS. CDR3 loop: CASSETGRVLGEKLFF. The DNA for the CDR3 is TGTGCCAGCAGTGAAACGGGCAGGGTCTTAGGGGAAAAACTGTTTTTT.

V and J are TRBV9 and TRBJ2-1; TRBD1 might be the D (6 bases). The CDR3 consists of 15 residues. Germline assignment: CDR1 SGDLS and CDR2 YYNGEE. With 0 bases removed from V and 7 bases from J, the gap between germline ends came to 14 bases. In nucleotides, the CDR3 is TGTGCCAGCAGCGTAGAGGGGTACGACAGGAATGAGCAGTTCTTC. Translating it yields CASSVEGYDRNEQFF.

The V call is TRBV7-9, the J call TRBJ2-7; D might be TRBD2 (7 bases). Trimming cost V 3 bases and J 5 bases, with 17 bases left between them. There are 15 residues in the CDR3. The germline V gene has CDR1 SEHNR and CDR2 FQNEAQ (reference sequence). The CDR3 DNA is TGTGCCAGCAGCTTCTCTAGCGGAAGGGGGGACGAGCAGTACTTC. Its translation is CASSFSSGRGDEQYF.

This chain connects TRBV7-2 to TRBJ1-2, with D hard to call. The CDR3 loop spans 13 amino acids. Germline values: CDR1 SGHTA, CDR2 FQGNSA. Trimming stripped 1 base from V and 9 bases from J, with 12 bases between. The CDR3 sequence: CASSLGQARSYTF. The CDR3 nucleotides read TGTGCCAGCAGCTTAGGTCAGGCCAGGAGCTACACCTTC.

This rearrangement joins TRBV7-9 to TRBJ1-4; 9 nucleotides match TRBD1. CDR1 SEHNR and CDR2 FQNEAQ come from the germline V gene (reference sequence). The CDR3 sequence is 14 residues long. With 8 bases clipped from V and 7 bases from J, the junction kept 8 bases outside the gene matches. In DNA form, the CDR3 reads TGTGCCAGCGGGCAGGGACAGGGTCGTGAAAAACTGTTTTTT. Its protein is CASGQGQGREKLFF.

As for this clone: One end of the junction varies from germline; a read error may be responsible. This rearrangement joins TRBV12-3 or TRBV12-4 to TRBJ1-2; D is unresolved. The CDR3 is 12 residues long. The CDR3 protein is CATSSDNYGYTF. CDR3 in DNA: TGTGCCACCAGTAGCGATAACTATGGCTACACCTTC.

This chain uses TRBV2 with TRBJ2-2, with D unclear. The CDR3 length is 15 residues. The germline CDR1 and CDR2 sequences are SNHLY and FYNNEI. Trimming took 7 bases from V and 0 from J, leaving 12 bases between them. CDR3 sequence: CASKFEGANTGELFF. CDR3 nucleotide sequence: TGTGCCAGCAAGTTCGAAGGAGCGAACACCGGGGAGCTGTTTTTT.

This clone was counted between two and nine times. This rearrangement joins TRBV28 to TRBJ1-6, with 12 bases identical to TRBD1. Germline V gives CDR1 MDHEN, CDR2 SYDVKM. Trimming took 7 bases from V and 7 from J; bases not matched to a gene: 8. This CDR3 contains 16 residues. CDR3 region: CASTLGDRGPNSPLHF. As DNA, the CDR3 is TGTGCCAGCACCCTCGGGGACAGGGGGCCGAATTCACCCCTCCACTTT.

The chain has TRBV6-4 and TRBJ2-3, with 7 bases identical to TRBD2. V lost 7 bases, J lost 0 bases, and 7 bases stayed unmatched. CDR1 is MRHNA and CDR2 is SNTAGT in the germline V gene. The CDR3 extends over 15 amino acids. The CDR3 DNA reads TGTGCCAGCACTGAAAAAGCGGGAAGCACAGATACGCAGTATTTT. Translating gives CASTEKAGSTDTQYF.

V is TRBV19 and J is TRBJ1-6; D gene ambiguous. With 5 bases removed from V and 7 bases from J, the gap between germline ends came to 12 bases. The CDR3 consists of 14 residues. CDR1 LNHDA and CDR2 SQIVND come from the germline V gene (reference sequence). The DNA of the CDR3 is TGTGCCAGTAGTGATGCGACACTGAATTCACCCCTCCACTTT. Translation gives CASSDATLNSPLHF.

The V gene is TRBV29-1, the J gene TRBJ2-3, with D maybe TRBD1 (6 bases). Between the trimmed V and J ends, which lost 5 bases and 2 bases, there was a span of 11 bases. This CDR3 spans 13 amino acids. From germline, CDR1 is SQVTM and CDR2 ANQGSEA. DNA of the CDR3: TGCAGCGTTTGGGGGCTTTACACAGATACGCAGTATTTT. Its translation: CSVWGLYTDTQYF.

V is TRBV6-1 and J is TRBJ1-2, with a possible D match to TRBD1 (6 bases). The CDR3 has 17 amino acids. Deletions cut 0 bases from V and 4 bases from J, with 18 bases between. CDR1 and CDR2 (germline): MNHNS, SASEGT. CDR3 in DNA: TGTGCCAGCAGTGAAGCGAGTCTAGGCGCAGGGGCCTATGGCTACACCTTC. As protein: CASSEASLGAGAYGYTF.

The gene calls are TRBV27 and TRBJ2-5; the D gene is possibly TRBD2 (6 bases). In germline, CDR1 is MNHEY, CDR2 SMNVEV (reference sequence). This CDR3 region has 14 residues. V lost 5 bases and J 4 bases, leaving 14 bases between the germline ends. In nucleotides, the CDR3 is TGTGCCAGCAGTCATGCGGGGCGGGGAGAGACCCAGTACTTC. This codes for CASSHAGRGETQYF.

The chain couples TRBV7-8 to TRBJ1-1, with TRBD1 as a possible D gene (6 bases). Germline V gives CDR1 SGHVS, CDR2 FQNEAQ. The CDR3 is made up of 14 amino acids. Trimming took off 3 bases at V and 0 bases at J, with 8 bases between the two ends. DNA of the CDR3: TGTGCCAGCAGCTTTCGGGACATGAACACTGAAGCTTTCTTT. Translated: CASSFRDMNTEAFF.

This rearrangement joins TRBV7-9 to TRBJ2-2, with 11 positions matching TRBD2. The CDR3 is 17 amino acids. CDR1 and CDR2 from the germline V gene are SEHNR and FQNEAQ (reference sequence). V shed 1 base and J 5 bases; nucleotides not matched to a gene: 6. CDR3 amino acids: CASSLGLAGGKTGELFF. The CDR3 nucleotides are TGTGCCAGCAGCTTAGGGCTAGCGGGAGGAAAAACCGGGGAGCTGTTTTTT.

V is TRBV24-1 and J is TRBJ1-1, with 7 nucleotides matching TRBD1. The length of the CDR3 is 13 residues. V lost 6 bases and J lost 4; bases outside the gene matches: 4. CDR1 is KGHDR, CDR2 SFDVKD, per germline. The CDR3 protein is CATSRTGATEAFF. CDR3 in DNA: TGTGCCACCAGTCGAACAGGGGCCACTGAAGCTTTCTTT.

V usage is TRBV28 and J usage is TRBJ1-1; perhaps TRBD1 as D (5 bases). This CDR3 spans 13 amino acids. The V gene's germline CDR1 is MDHEN and CDR2 SYDVKM. The V and J ends lost 6 bases and 7 bases respectively, with 15 bases between them. CDR3 DNA sequence: TGTGCCAGCAGCCCCGCAGGGTCGAGTGAAGCTTTCTTT. Its protein is CASSPAGSSEAFF. The whole variable domain, filled in from reference TRBV28 and TRBJ1-1, reads DVKVTQSSRYLVKRTGEKVFLECVQDMDHENMFWYRQDPGLGLRLIYFSYDVKMKEKGDIPEGYSVSREKKERFSLILESASTNQTSMYLCASSPAGSSEAFFGQGTRLTVV.

The V gene is TRBV6-1, the J gene TRBJ2-7, with TRBD1 identical over 9 bases. CDR3 length: 12 amino acids. The junction had 5 bases not matched to a gene; V was cut back by 10 bases and J by 4 bases. CDR1 MNHNS and CDR2 SASEGT come from the germline V gene. The CDR3: CATKTGGYEQYF. CDR3 DNA sequence: TGTGCCACGAAGACAGGGGGGTACGAGCAGTACTTC.

The V call is TRBV27, the J call TRBJ1-1; D is ambiguous. The V end lost 2 bases, the J end lost 0 bases, and 4 bases lay between the germline ends. Germline-derived CDR1 and CDR2 are MNHEY and SMNVEV (reference sequence). CDR3 size: 13 residues. CDR3 bases: TGTGCCAGCAGTTTACAGATGAACACTGAAGCTTTCTTT. Its protein is CASSLQMNTEAFF.

V gene TRBV4-1 combines with J gene TRBJ2-6, with unresolved D. V was cut by 1 base and J by 0 bases, with 7 bases left in between. Germline-derived CDR1 and CDR2 are MGHRA and YSYEKL. This CDR3 contains 16 residues. The DNA of the CDR3 is TGCGCCAGCAGCCAAGCCTATTCCTCTGGGGCCAACGTCCTGACTTTC. Its translation is CASSQAYSSGANVLTF.

The chain employs TRBV12-5 and TRBJ2-1; 8 nucleotides align to TRBD2. CDR1 LGHNT and CDR2 FRNRAP come from the germline V gene. V shed 6 bases, J shed 7 bases, and the junction held 8 bases outside the gene matches. CDR3 length equals 14 residues. CDR3 DNA sequence: TGTGCTAGTGGCCCGGGACTAGAGGGGAATGAGCAGTTCTTC. Protein sequence: CASGPGLEGNEQFF.

V and J are TRBV6-5 and TRBJ2-3; D remains unclear. The ends were cut back, 2 bases at V and 0 bases at J, with 6 bases in the middle. From germline, CDR1 is MNHEY and CDR2 SVGAGI. This CDR3 is 14 amino acids long. The CDR3 DNA reads as TGTGCCAGCAGTTACCCGACTAGCACAGATACGCAGTATTTT. Translated, it gives CASSYPTSTDTQYF.

This clone appeared a few times. The J gene is TRBJ1-5, the V gene TRBV2; no definite D call. Per the germline V gene, CDR1 is SNHLY and CDR2 is FYNNEI. The length of the CDR3 is 14 residues. Deletions cut 11 bases from V and 5 bases from J, with 19 bases between. The CDR3 loop is CAGGQDGWDQPQHF. The CDR3 region has the DNA TGTGCCGGAGGGCAGGATGGCTGGGATCAGCCCCAGCATTTT.

This chain connects TRBV7-3 to TRBJ2-1; TRBD2 might be the D (5 bases). Germline V CDR1 and CDR2: SGHTA, FQGTGA. The CDR3 has 13 amino acids. V was trimmed by 5 bases and J by 8 bases, leaving 13 bases between them. For the CDR3, the DNA is TGTGCCAGCAGCCCCAATAGCGTTCATGAGCAGTTCTTC. Protein sequence: CASSPNSVHEQFF. The whole variable domain, filled in from reference TRBV7-3 and TRBJ2-1, reads GAGVSQTPSNKVTEKGKYVELRCDPISGHTALYWYRQSLGQGPEFLIYFQGTGAADDSGLPNDRFFAVRPEGSVSTLKIQRTERGDSAVYLCASSPNSVHEQFFGPGTRLTVL.

J is TRBJ1-5 and V is TRBV6-2 or TRBV6-3; maybe TRBD1 (6 bases). CDR1 is MNHEY, CDR2 SVGEGT, per germline. V lost 4 bases to trimming and J lost 4 bases, with 14 bases between them. This CDR3 region has 15 residues. The CDR3 sequence is CASSSDSSVNQPQHF. CDR3 DNA sequence: TGTGCCAGCAGTTCGGACAGTTCTGTTAATCAGCCCCAGCATTTT.

The chain has TRBV7-3 and TRBJ2-1, with D tentatively TRBD2 (6 bases). Trimming removed 2 bases from V and 9 bases from J, with 11 bases in between. CDR1 and CDR2 (germline): SGHTA, FQGTGA. The CDR3 is made up of 13 amino acids. The DNA of the CDR3 is TGTGCCAGCAGCTTACCCCCAGCGGGTGAGCAGTTCTTC. Its protein product is CASSLPPAGEQFF.

This chain links TRBV28 with TRBJ2-7; 11 positions agree with TRBD1. Germline lookup yields CDR1 MDHEN and CDR2 SYDVKM. V was clipped by 6 bases and J by 6 bases; unmatched bases: 10. This CDR3 has 15 amino acids. The CDR3: CASREERTGGPEQYF. As DNA, the CDR3 is TGTGCCAGCAGGGAGGAAAGGACAGGGGGCCCCGAGCAGTACTTC.